Listed below are T cell receptor beta chains from one sample, sequenced in a study of STAT5B mutations in CD4+ large granular lymphocyte leukemia. The repertoire was sequenced with immunoSEQ multiplex PCR; TCRdb's copy has only in-frame clones and lacks some. This sample has roughly 34,000 clones, with approximately 82% found just once. The source material was CD4+ T cells from blood buffy coats. Every receptor here comes from a human donor in good health. The CDR3 runs from the conserved cysteine through the conserved F or W. The D gene is left open where the match is weak. Clone size appears in some rows only: once, few, many, or a class for an expanded clone.

d_call j_call clone_size v_call cdr3_nt cdr3_aa
- TRBJ1-4 - TRBV27 TGTGCCAGGAAGGAAAAACTGTTTTTT CARKEKLFF
TRBD1 TRBJ1-2 once TRBV5-5 TGTGCCAGCAGCCCGTCCCCAGGGGGAGACTATGGCTACACCTTC CASSPSPGGDYGYTF
- TRBJ1-5 - TRBV19 TGTGCCAGTAGTCCGGACAGAAATCAGCCCCAGCATTTT CASSPDRNQPQHF
- TRBJ1-5 few TRBV19 TGTGCCAGTAGTATATGGGCAGGCCAAGGTGCTCAGCCCCAGCATTTT CASSIWAGQGAQPQHF
TRBD2 TRBJ2-5 - TRBV15 TGTGCCACCAGCAGGGCTAGCGGGGGGGCCGGGACCCAGTACTTC CATSRASGGAGTQYF
TRBD1 TRBJ1-2 few TRBV27 TGTGCCAGCAGGGCAGGGGGAATTCGCGGCTACACCTTC CASRAGGIRGYTF
TRBD1 TRBJ1-2 medium-sized TRBV19 TGTGCCAGTACCAAACCGGGACAGGGTTTATACTACACCTTC CASTKPGQGLYYTF
TRBD2 TRBJ2-7 - TRBV4-1 TGCGCCAGCAGCCAAGGACTAGCGGGTTTCTCCTACGAGCAGTACTTC CASSQGLAGFSYEQYF
- TRBJ1-2 once TRBV7-2 TGTGCCAGCAGCTTAGACAGGCAACCTAACTATGGCTACACCTTC CASSLDRQPNYGYTF
- TRBJ2-5 - TRBV18 TGTGCCAGCTCACCGGGGCAGGGGCGAGGAGAGACCCAGTACTTC CASSPGQGRGETQYF
- TRBJ2-7 once TRBV15 TGTGCCACCAGCAGAGATCCCGGGTCCGGATACGAGCAGTACTTC CATSRDPGSGYEQYF
TRBD2 TRBJ2-1 - TRBV4-1 TGCGCCAGCAGCCAGGGACTAGCGGGAGGGATCTCCTACAATGAGCAGTTCTTC CASSQGLAGGISYNEQFF
TRBD2 TRBJ2-1 - TRBV7-9 TGTGCCAGCAGCTTAGACGGGAGGGCCTACAATGAGCAGTTCTTC CASSLDGRAYNEQFF
- TRBJ2-5 - TRBV7-2 TGTGCCAGCAGCTTAATGGCTTTTGGGGGGGAGACCCAGTACTTC CASSLMAFGGETQYF
- TRBJ2-2 - TRBV4-1 TGCGCCAGCAGCCAAGATCCCAGCAGAGTTTACCGGGAGCTGTTTTTT CASSQDPSRVYRELFF
TRBD1 TRBJ2-5 - TRBV2 TGTGCCAGCAGTTTCCGTGGTGGACAGGGGGGTCAAGAGACCCAGTACTTC CASSFRGGQGGQETQYF
- TRBJ2-2 few TRBV10-3 TGTGCCATCAGGACTCCAGGGAACACCGGGGAGCTGTTTTTT CAIRTPGNTGELFF
TRBD1 TRBJ1-2 - TRBV19 TGTGCCAGCGGAGACAGGGCGGGCTATGGCTACACCTTC CASGDRAGYGYTF
- TRBJ2-7 - TRBV10-1 TGCGCCAGCAGCGGGACGGGGACGGCGAGCTCCTACGAGCAGTACTTC CASSGTGTASSYEQYF
- TRBJ2-7 - TRBV9 TGTGCCAGCAGCGTAGGATATGGCAGCTCCTACGAGCAGTACTTC CASSVGYGSSYEQYF
TRBD2 TRBJ2-3 - TRBV7-3 TGTGCCAGCGGCCGTCAAGCGGGGTTCGCAGATACGCAGTATTTT CASGRQAGFADTQYF
TRBD1 TRBJ1-2 - TRBV29-1 TGCAGCGTTGGACAGGGGGCTAGCTATGGCTACACCTTC CSVGQGASYGYTF